This TCR beta chain is drawn from a study of T cells in Graves' hyperthyroidism and ophthalmopathy. Points from the study as a whole: Among thyroid clonotypes expanded above 0.001, most also appeared in blood. Ophthalmopathy was predicted by the model a median of approximately 6 months ahead of onset.

With V trimmed by 6 bases and J by 8 bases, 11 bases remained unmatched. Germline CDR1 and CDR2: WNHNN and SYGVQD (reference sequence). This CDR3 comprises 15 residues. Not enrolled were patients with uncontrolled infection, other autoimmune disease, pregnancy or lactation. What was amplified from RNA transcripts were TCR beta CDR3 regions. Using the HTBI primer set, a first-round RT-PCR was run on the TCR CDR3. Each CDR3 protein is one row after TCRdb ran MiXCR on the multiplex PCR reads. This table holds roughly 290,000 distinct CDR3 sequences, about a sixth found once. With respect to this clonotype: Its antigen remains unidentified.

This chain links TRBV10-1 with TRBJ2-1; 9 bases are shared with TRBD1. This TCR derives from an older woman with Graves' ophthalmopathy. The sequenced sample consisted of blood. The CDR3 coding sequence is TGCGCCAGCAGCAAGGGACAGGGCGGGTTCGATGAGCAGTTCTTC. Its translation is CASSKGQGGFDEQFF.